These T cell receptor beta chains were read from a single sample in a study of T cell responses to AZD1222 COVID-19 vaccine. Sequencing used immunoSEQ multiplex PCR; TCRdb keeps in-frame clones, though not all of them. The sample carries more than 100,000 clones, more than 85% recorded once. The input for sequencing was peripheral blood, taken on day 0 of AZD1222 vaccination. These receptors all come from an adult in good health. The CDR3 runs from the conserved cysteine through the conserved F or W. The D gene is left open where the match is weak. Only part of the rows carry a size: once, few, many, or a class if the clone is expanded.

TRBV12-2	TRBJ1-2	NA	NA	CASRLAYRGAMHGPCGYTF
TRBV6-6	TRBJ2-2	NA	NA	CASKAGKNTGELFF
TRBV19	TRBJ1-3	NA	NA	CASSIGHRNTIYF
TRBV4-2	TRBJ2-1	NA	NA	CASTPWVRNNEQFF
TRBV9	TRBJ1-4	NA	NA	CASSVAGGGRNGEKLFF
TRBV29-1	TRBJ1-2	TRBD1	NA	CSVTGAVNYGYTF
TRBV6-4	TRBJ2-3	TRBD2	NA	CASSDSTSGGTDTQYF
TRBV11-2	TRBJ1-6	TRBD1	NA	CASSFPGQGNSPLHF
TRBV25-1	TRBJ2-3	NA	NA	CASRRGTDTQYF
TRBV10-3	TRBJ2-1	TRBD2	NA	CAIGDISGDVMDHNEQFF
TRBV5-4	TRBJ1-4	NA	few	CASSLARGGNEKLFF
TRBV5-1	TRBJ2-2	NA	NA	CASGGPGELFF
TRBV21-1	TRBJ1-5	NA	NA	CASSKIGQQGRFQPQHF
TRBV6-2/TRBV6-3	TRBJ1-5	NA	NA	CASSYSRGSNQPQHF
TRBV6-2/TRBV6-3	TRBJ1-2	TRBD1	NA	CASSRTGGNYGYTF
TRBV6-1	TRBJ1-6	NA	NA	CASSVSGDSIRHSPLHF
TRBV9	TRBJ2-4	NA	NA	CASSGGEGLVAKNIQYF
TRBV5-4	TRBJ2-3	NA	NA	CASSLFAGSVPDTQYF
TRBV7-6	TRBJ2-3	NA	NA	CASSRGGRDTQYF
TRBV6-4	TRBJ2-1	TRBD2	NA	CASRATSGTTYGNEQFF
TRBV6-7	TRBJ1-2	TRBD1	NA	CASSYLKPGQGETGTF
TRBV6-5	TRBJ1-2	NA	NA	CASRTANYGYTF
TRBV19	TRBJ1-4	NA	NA	CASSIDTTNEKLFF
TRBV24-1	TRBJ1-5	NA	NA	CATSYRRRGDQPQHF
TRBV7-9	TRBJ1-4	NA	NA	CASSLFTPANEKLFF
TRBV15	TRBJ1-1	TRBD1	once	CATSLGTGRTEAFF
TRBV6-4	TRBJ2-1	NA	once	CASSFNIGNEQFF
TRBV14	TRBJ1-4	NA	NA	CASSLTGLDEKLFF
TRBV7-5	TRBJ2-3	NA	few	CVRSPHRATGPPDTQYF
TRBV19	TRBJ1-4	NA	NA	CARREGSSEGRTGATGEKLFF
TRBV28	TRBJ1-1	TRBD1	NA	CASSDGTGFLRNTEAFF
TRBV24-1	TRBJ2-3	TRBD1	NA	CATSRDRGPTDTQYF
TRBV7-2	TRBJ2-5	TRBD1	NA	CASSLGQGARETQYF
TRBV5-5	TRBJ2-7	TRBD1	NA	CASSLQGSSYEQYF
TRBV6-2/TRBV6-3	TRBJ1-3	NA	NA	CASSYSPRSTGNTIYF
TRBV3-1/TRBV3-2	TRBJ2-7	NA	NA	CASSPSVFAEAFFSYEQYF
TRBV19	TRBJ1-2	TRBD1	NA	CASSISETGGFNYGYTF
TRBV9	TRBJ2-7	NA	NA	CASSLNLGAWEQYF
TRBV3-1/TRBV3-2	TRBJ2-2	TRBD2	NA	CASSRGLASNTGELFF
TRBV5-1	TRBJ1-4	NA	NA	CASSLTGGDEKLFF
TRBV4-1	TRBJ1-2	NA	NA	CASSQEFQGQDYGYTF
TRBV7-2	TRBJ2-3	NA	NA	CASSLRQGQSDTQYF